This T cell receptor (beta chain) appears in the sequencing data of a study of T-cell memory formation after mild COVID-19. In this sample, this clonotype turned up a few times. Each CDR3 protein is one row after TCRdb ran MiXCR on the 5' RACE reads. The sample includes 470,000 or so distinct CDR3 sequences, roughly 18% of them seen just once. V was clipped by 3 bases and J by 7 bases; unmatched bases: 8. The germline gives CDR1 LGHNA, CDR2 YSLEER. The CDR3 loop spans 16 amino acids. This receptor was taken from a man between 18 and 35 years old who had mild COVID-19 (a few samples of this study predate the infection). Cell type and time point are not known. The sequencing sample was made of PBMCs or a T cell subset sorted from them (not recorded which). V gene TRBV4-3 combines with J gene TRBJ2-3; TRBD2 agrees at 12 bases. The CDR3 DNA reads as TGCGCCAGCAGCCACGAAACCGGGACTAGCGGGTATACGCAGTATTTT. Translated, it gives CASSHETGTSGYTQYF.